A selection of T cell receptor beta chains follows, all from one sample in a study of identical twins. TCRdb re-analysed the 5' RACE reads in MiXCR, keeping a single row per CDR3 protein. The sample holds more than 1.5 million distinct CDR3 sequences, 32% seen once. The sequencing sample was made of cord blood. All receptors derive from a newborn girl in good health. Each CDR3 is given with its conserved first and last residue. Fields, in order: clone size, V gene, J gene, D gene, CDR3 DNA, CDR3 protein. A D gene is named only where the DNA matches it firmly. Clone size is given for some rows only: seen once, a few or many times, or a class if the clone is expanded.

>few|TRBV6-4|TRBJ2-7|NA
TGTGCCAGCAGTCCCTTTGGCGGGGCCTCCTACGAGCAGTACTTC
CASSPFGGASYEQYF
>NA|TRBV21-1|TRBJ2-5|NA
TGTGCCAGTCGAGCGGGGCTACACAAGTTGAACCTTCAGTACTTC
CASRAGLHKLNLQYF
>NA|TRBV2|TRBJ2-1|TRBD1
TGTGCCAGCAGTGTCCGGGACAGGGTGAAAGTTGAGCAGTTCTTC
CASSVRDRVKVEQFF
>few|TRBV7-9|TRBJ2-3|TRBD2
TGTGCCAGCAGCCCTAGCGGGGATGACACAGATACGCAGTATTTT
CASSPSGDDTDTQYF
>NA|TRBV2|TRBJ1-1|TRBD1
TGTGCCAGCAGTGAACAAGGGGACAGGGTCGGGACTGAAGCTTTCTTT
CASSEQGDRVGTEAFF
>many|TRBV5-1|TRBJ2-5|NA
TGCGCCAGCAGCTCCCTCGACAGGCAAGAGACCCAGTACTTC
CASSSLDRQETQYF
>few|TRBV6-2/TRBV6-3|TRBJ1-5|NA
TGTGCCAGCAGAGTGGGGGCTCAGCCCCAGCATTTT
CASRVGAQPQHF
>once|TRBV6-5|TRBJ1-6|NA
TGTGCCAGCAGTTACGGAGGGGTCGGGAGCTCCTATAATTCACCCCTCCACTTT
CASSYGGVGSSYNSPLHF
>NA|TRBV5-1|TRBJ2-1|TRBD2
TGCGCCAGCAGCTTCCGACTAGCGGGGGGCTACATCTCCTACAATGAGCAGTTCTTC
CASSFRLAGGYISYNEQFF
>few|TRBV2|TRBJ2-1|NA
TGTGCCAGCAGGAGCCTAGGGTACCGGGAGCAGTTCTTC
CASRSLGYREQFF
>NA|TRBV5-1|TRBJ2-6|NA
TGCGCCAGCAGCCCGTCGGGGATAGCCTCTGGGGCCAACGTCCTGACTTTC
CASSPSGIASGANVLTF
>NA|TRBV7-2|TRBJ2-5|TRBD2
TGTGCCAGCAGCCCTGATACGGGAGGGCAGTACTTC
CASSPDTGGQYF
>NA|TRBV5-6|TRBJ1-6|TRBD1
TGTGCCAGCAGCTCGGGACAGGCTAATTCACCCCTCCACTTT
CASSSGQANSPLHF
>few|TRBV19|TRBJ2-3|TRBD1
TGTGCCAGTAGTATAGCCCCAGGGGGTACAGATACGCAGTATTTT
CASSIAPGGTDTQYF
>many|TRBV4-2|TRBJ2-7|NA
TGTGCCAGCGGGACTCACTACGAGCAGTACTTC
CASGTHYEQYF
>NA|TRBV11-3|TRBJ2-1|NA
TGTGCCAGCAGCGACGACCCTGACAATGAGCAGTTCTTC
CASSDDPDNEQFF
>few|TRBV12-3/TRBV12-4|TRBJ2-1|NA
TGTGCCAGCAGGCCCGAGCCGAGGGCCTACAATGAGCAGTTCTTC
CASRPEPRAYNEQFF
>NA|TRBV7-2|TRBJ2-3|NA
TGTGCCAGCAGCTTAGCGCGCGGAGGGGGGTTTAACACAGATACGCAGTATTTT
CASSLARGGGFNTDTQYF
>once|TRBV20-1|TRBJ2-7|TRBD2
TGCAGTGCTAGCCAGACTAGCGGGGGTTACAATGAGCAGTACTTC
CSASQTSGGYNEQYF
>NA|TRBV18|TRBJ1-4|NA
TGTGCCAGCTCACCTACCGCAGGGCTTCCTGATGAAAAACTGTTTTTT
CASSPTAGLPDEKLFF
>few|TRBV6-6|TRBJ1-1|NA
TGTGCCAGCAGTTGGGACTCGAGGAACACTGAAGCTTTCTTT
CASSWDSRNTEAFF
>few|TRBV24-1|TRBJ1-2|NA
TGTGCCACCAGTGATTCGACCGGGACAAGGGATGGGTGTGGCTACACCTTC
CATSDSTGTRDGCGYTF
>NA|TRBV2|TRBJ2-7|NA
TGTGCCAGCAGTCCTTACTACTACAATGAGCAGTACTTC
CASSPYYYNEQYF
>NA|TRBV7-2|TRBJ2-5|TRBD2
TGTGCCAGCAGCCCCCCGGGACTAGCGGGGCCTTACAATGAGCAGTACTTC
CASSPPGLAGPYNEQYF
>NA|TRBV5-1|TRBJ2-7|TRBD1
TGCGCCAGCAGCCGGGACAGGGGAGGCTACGAGCAGTACTTC
CASSRDRGGYEQYF
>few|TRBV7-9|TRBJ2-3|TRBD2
TGTGCCAGCAGCCCTACTAGCGGGTCCCCACGAGGCACAGATACGCAGTATTTT
CASSPTSGSPRGTDTQYF
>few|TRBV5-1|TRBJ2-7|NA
TGCGCCAGCAGCTTAAGGGACGGGGGCCCCTACGAGCAGTACTTC
CASSLRDGGPYEQYF
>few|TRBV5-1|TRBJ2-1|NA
TGCGCCAGCAGCTCCCGACCCGAAAGCTCCTACAATGAGCAGTTCTTC
CASSSRPESSYNEQFF
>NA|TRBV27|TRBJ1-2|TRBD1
TGTGCCAGCAGTTTCTCCGACAGGGGGCTAGGCTACACCTTC
CASSFSDRGLGYTF
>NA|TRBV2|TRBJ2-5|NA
TGTGCCAGCTTGGTAATAAATGAGCAGTACTTC
CASLVINEQYF
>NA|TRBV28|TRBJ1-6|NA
TGTGCCAGCAGTTCCCGACGACCTAATTCACCCCTCCACTTT
CASSSRRPNSPLHF
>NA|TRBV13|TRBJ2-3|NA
TGTGCCAGCAGCCTCCGCGCCTACGCAGATACGCAGTATTTT
CASSLRAYADTQYF
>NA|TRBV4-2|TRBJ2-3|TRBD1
TGTGCCAGCAGCCAAGATTTCAGGGGGAAAGATACGCAGTATTTT
CASSQDFRGKDTQYF
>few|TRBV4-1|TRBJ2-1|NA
TGCGCCAGCAGCCAAGATCCTATCTACAATGAGCAGTTCTTC
CASSQDPIYNEQFF
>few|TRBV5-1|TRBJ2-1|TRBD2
TGCGCCAGCAACCCTAGGACTAGCGGGAGCAACTACAATGAGCAGTTCTTC
CASNPRTSGSNYNEQFF
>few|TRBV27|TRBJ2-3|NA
TGTGCCAGCAGTTTATCTGGGGGGACGGAGACAGATACGCAGTATTTT
CASSLSGGTETDTQYF
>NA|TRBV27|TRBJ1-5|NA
TGTGCCAGCAGTTTATGGGGGGCGCCTCAGCCCCAGCATTTT
CASSLWGAPQPQHF
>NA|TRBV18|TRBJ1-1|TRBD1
TGTGCCAGCTCGGATAGGGGGCGGACCACTGAAGCTTTCTTT
CASSDRGRTTEAFF
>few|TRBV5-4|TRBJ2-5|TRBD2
TGTGCCAGCAGCTTTGGGACTAGCGTCCCACAAGAGACCCAGTACTTC
CASSFGTSVPQETQYF
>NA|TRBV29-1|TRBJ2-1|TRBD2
TGCAGCGCCTGGGGGACTAGCGGCAAAGAGACCCAGTTCTTC
CSAWGTSGKETQFF
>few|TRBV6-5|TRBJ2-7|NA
TGTGCCAGCAGTTACCCTCGCGGCCGGGGACCATCCTACGAGCAGTACTTC
CASSYPRGRGPSYEQYF